A single sample is the source of the 8 T cell receptor beta chains below, sequenced in a study of tissue T cells after allogeneic stem cell transplantation (dated by TCRdb to between 2021 and 2024). To prepare the library, the immunoSEQ multiplex PCR assay was applied. TCRdb took over this immuneACCESS table, retaining in-frame rearrangements with V and J assigned. Such tables are incomplete; in checked studies, under half of the missing clones stem from an unresolved V gene, and the remainder is unexplained. The sample profile shows about 6,600 clones; around 43% of them were found once. 8.2% of the sample comes from the top ten. This sample's time point label indicates: mouse harvest day 7 after allogeneic transplant. Each mouse graft, delivered by tail vein injection, combined 10^6 splenic CD5+ T cells with 10^7 T-cell-depleted bone marrow cells. The material sequenced was lymph node tissue. Receptors originate from a female BALB/c mouse given C57BL/6 T cells with graft-versus-host disease after an allogeneic hematopoietic cell transplant.

Concerning this clone itself: Gene names and germline match the mouse. The sequenced CDR3 bases are TGTGCCAGCAGTCGACAGGGGGGTTCTGGAAATACGCTCTAT. Translating it yields CASSRQGGSGNTLY. The entire CDR3 reads CASSRQGGSGNTLYF. V is TRBV26 and J is TRBJ1-3; TRBD1 matches 9 bases. The read halts 1 residue ahead of the CDR3 end, with the missing end drawn from the germline J gene. The V and J ends lost 4 bases and 0 bases, in that order; junction bases with no gene match: 1. The CDR3 runs 15 residues. Germline V gene sequence: CDR1 KGHPV, CDR2 FQNQEV (reference sequence).

This clone is a singleton in its sample. Gene labels here are mouse ones. CDR3 loop: CTCSAPERLFF. CDR3 DNA, as far as it was read: TGCACCTGCAGTGCTCCCGAAAGATTATTT. J is TRBJ1-4 and V is TRBV1; D is ambiguous. The sequence runs out 1 residue before the end of the CDR3; the remainder is reconstructed from the germline J gene. The V end was cut by 3 bases, the J end by 7 bases, with 3 bases between. Germline CDR1 reads NSQYPW; CDR2 reads LRSPGD (reference sequence). The CDR3 is made up of 11 amino acids. Full variable domain (missing parts from reference TRBV1 and TRBJ1-4): VTLLEQNPRWRLVPRGQAVNLRCILKNSQYPWMSWYQQDLQKQLQWLFTLRSPGDKEVKSLPGADYLATRVTDTELRLQVANMSQGRTLYCTCSAPERLFFGHGTKLSVL.

This clone was found a few times. One end of the junction is discordant with germline, which a read error may explain. Mouse names are used for the genes. Read data end 1 residue before the CDR3 end; the end is taken from the germline J gene. The V call is TRBV1, the J call TRBJ1-1; D remains unclear. The CDR3 contains 11 residues. From germline, CDR1 is NSQYPW and CDR2 LRSPGD (reference sequence). CDR3 protein: CTCSANREVFF. The sequenced part of the CDR3 DNA is TGCACCTGCAGTGCAAACAGAGAAGTCTTC.

Concerning this clone: Gene names follow the mouse nomenclature. Coverage ceases 1 residue before the CDR3 finishes, and the germline J gene fills in the end. The chain has TRBV26 and TRBJ2-7, with TRBD1 as a possible D gene (5 bases). Germline CDR1 KGHPV, CDR2 FQNQEV (reference sequence). V lost 2 bases to trimming and J lost 2 bases, with 7 bases between them. This CDR3 is 13 amino acids long. The CDR3 is CASSLGQTYEQYF. The CDR3 bases that were read are TGTGCCAGCAGTCTGGGACAAACCTATGAACAGTAC.

Regarding this clone: Gene names are the mouse ones. The read ends 1 residue early relative to the CDR3; the germline J gene fills the gap. The rearrangement uses TRBV26 and TRBJ1-6; no clear D gene. TRBJ1-6 is sorted into the ORF group, with uncertain function. Trimming left V 6 bases short and J 0 bases short, with 6 bases between. The V gene's germline CDR1 is KGHPV and CDR2 FQNQEV (reference sequence). CDR3 size: 14 residues. CDR3 protein: CASRQNSYNSPLYF. The covered CDR3 bases are TGTGCCAGCAGGCAGAATTCCTATAATTCGCCCCTCTAC.

This clone has a handful of counts. Each gene name is a mouse one. The read falls 1 residue short of the CDR3 end, and the missing part is taken from the germline J gene. The rearrangement uses TRBV13-3 and TRBJ2-1; TRBD1 matches at 9 bases. The CDR3 is 13 amino acids. The germline gives CDR1 NNHDY, CDR2 SYVADS. V shed 5 bases, J shed 6 bases, and the junction held 3 bases outside the gene matches. The sequenced CDR3 bases are TGTGCCAGCAGGGACAGGGGATTTGCTGAGCAGTTC. It specifies CASRDRGFAEQF. The entire CDR3 protein is CASRDRGFAEQFF.

This clone was observed a handful of times. The germline and genes are mouse ones. The read halts 1 residue ahead of the CDR3 end, with the missing end drawn from the germline J gene. The V gene is TRBV16, the J gene TRBJ1-4; D might be TRBD1 (5 bases). Germline loops: CDR1 SGHSA, CDR2 FRNQAP. This CDR3 has 15 residues. The germline V and J ends were trimmed by 0 bases and 2 bases, with 7 bases remaining between them. The chain's CDR3 is CASSLDGGSNERLFF. The CDR3 DNA, read in part, is TGTGCAAGCAGCTTAGATGGGGGATCCAACGAAAGATTATTT.

Points on this clone: Germline and genes here are mouse. The observed sequence ends 1 residue before the CDR3 terminus, with the missing tail filled in from the germline J gene. The chain is built from TRBV26 and TRBJ2-4, with no clear D. V gave up 4 bases and J gave up 0 bases, with 11 bases separating them. The CDR3 covers 15 residues. Germline-derived CDR1 and CDR2 are KGHPV and FQNQEV (reference sequence). The sequenced CDR3 bases are TGTGCCAGCAGTCCCAGACAAATTAGTCAAAACACCTTGTAC. It translates to CASSPRQISQNTLY. The complete CDR3 sequence is CASSPRQISQNTLYF. Based on the CDR3 plus reference TRBV26 and TRBJ2-4, the full variable domain is NSKVIQTPRYLVKGQGQKAKMRCIPEKGHPVVFWYQQNKNNEFKFLINFQNQEVLQQIDMTEKRFSAECPSNSPCSLEIQSSEAGDSALYLCASSPRQISQNTLYFGAGTRLSVL.